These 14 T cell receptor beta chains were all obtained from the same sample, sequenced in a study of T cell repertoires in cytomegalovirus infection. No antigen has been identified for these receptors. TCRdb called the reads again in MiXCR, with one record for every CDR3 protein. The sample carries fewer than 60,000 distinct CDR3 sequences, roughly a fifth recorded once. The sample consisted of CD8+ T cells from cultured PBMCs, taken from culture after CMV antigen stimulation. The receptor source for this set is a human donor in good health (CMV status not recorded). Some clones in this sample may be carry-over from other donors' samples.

The CDR3 loop reads CASSYDLVGHSSYNEQFF. In DNA, the CDR3 is TGTGCCAGCAGTTACGATCTGGTCGGGCATTCGTCCTACAATGAGCAGTTCTTC. The V gene is TRBV6-5, the J gene TRBJ2-1; D remains unclear. The V and J ends lost 2 bases and 1 base respectively, with 18 bases between them. Germline V CDR1 and CDR2: MNHEY, SVGAGI. There are 18 residues in the CDR3.

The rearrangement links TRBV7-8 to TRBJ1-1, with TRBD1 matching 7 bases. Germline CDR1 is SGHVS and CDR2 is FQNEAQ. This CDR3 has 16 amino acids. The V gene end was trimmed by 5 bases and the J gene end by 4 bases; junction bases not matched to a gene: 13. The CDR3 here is CASSLYPPRQGTEAFF. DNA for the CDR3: TGTGCCAGCAGCCTCTATCCCCCCAGACAGGGCACTGAAGCTTTCTTT.

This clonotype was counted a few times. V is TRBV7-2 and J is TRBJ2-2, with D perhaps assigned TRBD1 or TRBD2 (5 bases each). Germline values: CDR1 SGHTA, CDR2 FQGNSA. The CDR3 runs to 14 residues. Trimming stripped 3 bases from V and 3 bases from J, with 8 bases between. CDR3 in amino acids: CASSFGDHTGELFF. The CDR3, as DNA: TGTGCCAGCAGCTTCGGGGACCACACCGGGGAGCTGTTTTTT.

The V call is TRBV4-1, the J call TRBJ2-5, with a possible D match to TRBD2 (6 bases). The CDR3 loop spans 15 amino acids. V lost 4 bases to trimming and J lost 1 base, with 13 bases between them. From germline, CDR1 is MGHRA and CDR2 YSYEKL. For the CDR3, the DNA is TGCGCCAGCAGCCTTGCGGCGGGGATCCAAGAGACCCAGTACTTC. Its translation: CASSLAAGIQETQYF.

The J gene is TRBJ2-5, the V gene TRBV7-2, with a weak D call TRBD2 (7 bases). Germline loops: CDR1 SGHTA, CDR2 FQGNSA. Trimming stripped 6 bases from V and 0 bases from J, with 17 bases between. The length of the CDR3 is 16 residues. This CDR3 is CASSETGGPYQETQYF. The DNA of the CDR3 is TGTGCCAGCAGTGAAACGGGGGGCCCGTACCAAGAGACCCAGTACTTC.

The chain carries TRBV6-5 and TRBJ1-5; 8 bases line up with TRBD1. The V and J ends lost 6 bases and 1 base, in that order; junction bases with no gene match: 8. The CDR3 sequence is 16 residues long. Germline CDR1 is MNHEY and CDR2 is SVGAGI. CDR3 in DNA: TGTGCCAGCAGCCATGGGACAGGACGAAGCAATCAGCCCCAGCATTTT. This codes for CASSHGTGRSNQPQHF.

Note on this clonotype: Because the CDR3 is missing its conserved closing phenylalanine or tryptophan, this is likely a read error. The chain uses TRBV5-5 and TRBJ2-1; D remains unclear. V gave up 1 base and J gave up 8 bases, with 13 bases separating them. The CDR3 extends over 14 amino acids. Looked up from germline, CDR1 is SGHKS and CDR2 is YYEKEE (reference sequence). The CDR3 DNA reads TGTGCCAGCAGCTTGTATGTGGGTGGGGATGAGCAGTTCTTG. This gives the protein CASSLYVGGDEQFL.

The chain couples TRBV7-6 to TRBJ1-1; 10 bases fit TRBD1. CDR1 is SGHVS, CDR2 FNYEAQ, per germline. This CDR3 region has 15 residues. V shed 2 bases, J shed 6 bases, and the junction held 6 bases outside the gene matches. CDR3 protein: CASSLPGQGPPEAFF. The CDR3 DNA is TGTGCCAGCAGCTTACCGGGACAGGGGCCTCCTGAAGCTTTCTTT.

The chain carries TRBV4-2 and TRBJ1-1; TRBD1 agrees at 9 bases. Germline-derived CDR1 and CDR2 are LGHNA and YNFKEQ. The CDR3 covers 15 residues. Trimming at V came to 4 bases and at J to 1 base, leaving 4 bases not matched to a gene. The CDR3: CASSPLGQGNTEAFF. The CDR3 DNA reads TGTGCCAGCAGCCCCCTGGGACAGGGGAACACTGAAGCTTTCTTT.

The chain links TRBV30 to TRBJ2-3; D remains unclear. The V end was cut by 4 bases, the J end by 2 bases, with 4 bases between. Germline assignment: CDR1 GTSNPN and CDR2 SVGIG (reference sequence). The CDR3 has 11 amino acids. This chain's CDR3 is CAWKPTDTQYF. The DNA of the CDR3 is TGTGCCTGGAAACCCACAGATACGCAGTATTTT.

The CDR3 DNA is TGTGCCAGCAGCTTGGTGGGGACAGGTGGCTACGAGCAGTACTTC. It encodes CASSLVGTGGYEQYF. This chain joins TRBV5-4 and TRBJ2-7; 8 bases are shared with TRBD1. V lost 0 bases and J lost 3; bases outside the gene matches: 5. The CDR3 loop spans 15 amino acids. The V gene's germline CDR1 is SGHNT and CDR2 YYREEE (reference sequence).

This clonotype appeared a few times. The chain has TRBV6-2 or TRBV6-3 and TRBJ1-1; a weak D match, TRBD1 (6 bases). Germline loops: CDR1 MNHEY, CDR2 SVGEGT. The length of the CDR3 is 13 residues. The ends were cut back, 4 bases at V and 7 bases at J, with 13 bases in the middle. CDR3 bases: TGTGCCAGCAGTTCAGGACAGAGCCTTGAAGCTTTCTTT. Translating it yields CASSSGQSLEAFF.

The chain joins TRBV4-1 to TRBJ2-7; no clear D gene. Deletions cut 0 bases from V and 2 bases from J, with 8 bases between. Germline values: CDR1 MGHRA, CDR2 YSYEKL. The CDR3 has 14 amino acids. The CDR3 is CASSQEERPYEQYF. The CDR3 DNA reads TGCGCCAGCAGCCAAGAAGAGCGCCCCTACGAGCAGTACTTC.

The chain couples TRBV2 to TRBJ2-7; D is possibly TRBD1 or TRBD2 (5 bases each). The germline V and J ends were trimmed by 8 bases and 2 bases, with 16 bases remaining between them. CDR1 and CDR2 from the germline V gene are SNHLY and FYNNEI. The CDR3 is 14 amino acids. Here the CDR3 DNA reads TGTGCCAGCGACGCCGGGACGCGGGCCTACGAGCAGTACTTC. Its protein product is CASDAGTRAYEQYF.